This T cell receptor beta chain stems from a study of blood T cell repertoires in COVID-19. Study summary: The samples span acute and convalescent COVID-19 from the United States, Italy and Spain. Sources were T cells, B-cell-depleted T cells, or PBMCs; the material itself was cDNA or gDNA.

Individuals aged roughly 18 to 95 years were recruited from some 26 US areas. The authors' processing: Amplified reference gene primers provided the basis for estimating nucleated cell counts. Method: immunoSEQ multiplex PCR; TCRdb's copy keeps in-frame clones and lacks some. The V and J calls and clone size are taken from that table; D and trimming were inferred from the DNA. Of some 220,000 clones listed, about 86% are singletons. The CDR3 has 16 amino acids. The germline gives CDR1 SGHTA, CDR2 FQGNSA. Germline trimming cut 4 bases from V and 2 bases from J; bases unmatched to any gene: 5. This clone appeared once.

The J gene is TRBJ1-3, the V gene TRBV7-2, with 10 bases fitting TRBD1. The source is a woman aged 40 to 55 with acute COVID-19. The sample comprised PBMCs or T cells enriched from blood (not recorded which). CDR3 nucleotide sequence: TGTGCCAGCAGCTCCCCGGACAGGGGGGCTGGAAACACCATATATTTT. Protein product: CASSSPDRGAGNTIYF.